This TCR beta chain is from a study of blood T cell repertoires in COVID-19. The CDR3 loop spans 13 amino acids. Trimming at V came to 10 bases and at J to 14 bases, leaving 13 bases not matched to a gene. Original processing methods: Amplification with reference gene primers provided the estimates of nucleated cell counts. The data were produced by immunoSEQ multiplex PCR, yet TCRdb's version contains in-frame clones alone and is incomplete. V and J calls plus clone size are reproduced from that table; the DNA served to infer D and trimming. The sample records about 180,000 clones, about 88% being singletons.

The sequencing input was peripheral blood. The sequence derives from a man younger than 35 who had recovered from COVID-19. J is TRBJ2-3 and V is TRBV12-3 or TRBV12-4; TRBD2 aligns across 12 bases. The DNA for the CDR3 is TGTGCCACCGGGACTAGCGGGTTTAAAGGCCGGTATTTT. Its translation: CATGTSGFKGRYF.